This T cell receptor (beta chain) was sequenced for a study of CD8 T cells in Susac syndrome. Whole-study context: Among the Susac syndrome patients who underwent sequencing, five or six had clinically active disease, while fewer than ten of them were in remission. Study findings and constraints: The number of Susac-specific public clones found was some 17 in total CD8+ repertoires and a few in CD8+ TEMRA repertoires.

Trimming removed 7 bases from V and 0 bases from J, with 7 bases in between. CDR3 length: 14 residues. From germline, CDR1 is MNHEY and CDR2 SVGEGT. A note on this clonotype: Its antigen is not known.

Recently defined diagnostic criteria classed the Susac syndrome patients as definite or probable. cDNA came from about 0.5 to 1 ug RNA primed by random hexamers. Multiplex PCR with immunoSEQ amplified the TCR beta CDR3 across 54 Vbeta and 13 Jbeta. MiXCR, run by TCRdb on the immunoSEQ multiplex PCR reads, gives a single entry per CDR3 protein. The sample records roughly 150,000 distinct CDR3 sequences, more than 85% being singletons. This sequence joins TRBV6-2 or TRBV6-3 and TRBJ2-6; the D gene is possibly TRBD1 (6 bases). This receptor was obtained from a human donor with Susac syndrome. Material: CD8+ T cells from PBMCs. CDR3 nucleotide sequence: TGTGCCAGCAACAGGGACTCTGGGGCCAACGTCCTGACTTTC. This codes for CASNRDSGANVLTF.